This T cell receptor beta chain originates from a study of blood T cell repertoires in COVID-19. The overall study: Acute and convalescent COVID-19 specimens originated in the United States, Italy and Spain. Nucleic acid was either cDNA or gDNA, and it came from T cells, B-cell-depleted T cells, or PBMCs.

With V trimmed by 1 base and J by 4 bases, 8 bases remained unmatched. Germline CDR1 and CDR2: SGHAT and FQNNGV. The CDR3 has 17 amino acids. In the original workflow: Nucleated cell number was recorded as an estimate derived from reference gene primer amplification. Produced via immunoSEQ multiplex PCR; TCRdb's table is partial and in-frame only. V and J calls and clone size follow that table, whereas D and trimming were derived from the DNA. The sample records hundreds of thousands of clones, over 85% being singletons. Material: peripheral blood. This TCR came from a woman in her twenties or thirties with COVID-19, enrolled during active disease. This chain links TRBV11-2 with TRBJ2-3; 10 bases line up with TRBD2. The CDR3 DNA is TGTGCCAGCAGCTTAGGATGGGCTAGCGGGGGAGCAGATACGCAGTATTTT. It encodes CASSLGWASGGADTQYF. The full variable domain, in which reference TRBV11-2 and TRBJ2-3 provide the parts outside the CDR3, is EAGVAQSPRYKIIEKRQSVAFWCNPISGHATLYWYQQILGQGPKLLIQFQNNGVVDDSQLPKDRFSAERLKGVDSTLKIQPAKLEDSAVYLCASSLGWASGGADTQYFGPGTRLTVL.